Listed below are T cell receptor beta chains from one sample, sequenced in a study of T-cell reconstitution after alpha-beta-depleted transplantation in children. MiXCR, applied by TCRdb to the PCR reads, yields one record per CDR3 protein. Here the sample spans hundreds of thousands of distinct CDR3 sequences, about a tenth being singletons. The specimen was PBMCs, collected before TCRalphabeta/CD19-depleted stem cell transplant. The receptors originated from a child younger than two with acute myeloid leukemia, due to receive a stem cell transplant. The CDR3 runs from the conserved cysteine through the conserved F or W. D genes are given only for firm matches. Only some rows state a clone size, as once, few, many or a class for expanded clones.

cdr3_length	clone_size	d_call	j_call	v_call	cdr3_nt	cdr3_aa
16	many	NA	TRBJ2-1	TRBV7-8	TGTGCCAGCAGCTCCGCTGGGGGCCGCTCCTACAATGAGCAGTTCTTC	CASSSAGGRSYNEQFF
15	many	NA	TRBJ2-5	TRBV29-1	TGCAGCGTTGTATGGCTAGATAGAGGTTGGGAGACCCAGTACTTC	CSVVWLDRGWETQYF
14	NA	NA	TRBJ2-1	TRBV28	TGTGCCAGCAGTTGGCCGGGACCTACTCCTGAGCAGTTCTTC	CASSWPGPTPEQFF
16	many	TRBD1	TRBJ2-1	TRBV5-5	TGTGCCAGCAGCTTGGGAGTAGGGACAGGCTACAATGAGCAGTTCTTC	CASSLGVGTGYNEQFF
13	many	TRBD1	TRBJ1-2	TRBV5-1	TGCGCCAGCAGCTCCGGGACAGGGCTAGGATACACCTTC	CASSSGTGLGYTF
15	many	TRBD2	TRBJ2-3	TRBV7-2	TGTGCCAGCAGCCTGACTAGCGGGGTGAGAGATACGCAGTATTTT	CASSLTSGVRDTQYF
12	many	NA	TRBJ2-3	TRBV6-5	TGTGCCAGCAGTCACGATGGGATCACGCAGTATTTT	CASSHDGITQYF
13	NA	NA	TRBJ2-1	TRBV10-1	TGCGCCAGCAGTGAGTCGCGAGACAATGAGCAGTTCTTC	CASSESRDNEQFF
17	many	NA	TRBJ2-6	TRBV12-3/TRBV12-4	TGTGCCAGCAGTCCCCGGGACGGATTCTCTGGGGCCAACGTCCTGACTTTC	CASSPRDGFSGANVLTF
12	many	NA	TRBJ2-7	TRBV20-1	TGCAGTGCTAGGGGGGCAGCTGGCGAGCAGTACTTC	CSARGAAGEQYF
16	many	TRBD1	TRBJ2-3	TRBV29-1	TGCAGCGTTGGGGGACAGTACCGAGGGGGCACAGATACGCAGTATTTT	CSVGGQYRGGTDTQYF
11	many	NA	TRBJ2-1	TRBV7-3	TGTGCCAGCAGCTCTGACAATGAGCAGTTCTTC	CASSSDNEQFF
15	many	TRBD1	TRBJ2-7	TRBV12-3/TRBV12-4	TGTGCCAGCAGTTTGTCCTGGGACAGCTCCTACGAGCAGTACTTC	CASSLSWDSSYEQYF
11	many	NA	TRBJ2-2	TRBV11-3	TGTGCCAGCAGCTTAGACGGGGAGCTGTTTTTT	CASSLDGELFF
14	many	NA	TRBJ1-1	TRBV7-9	TGTGCCAGCAGCTTGCAGGGACCCTACACTGAAGCTTTCTTT	CASSLQGPYTEAFF
14	many	NA	TRBJ2-7	TRBV20-1	TGCAGTGCACTCCATAGGGCTAGGGCCGGTGAGCAGTACTTC	CSALHRARAGEQYF
15	many	TRBD1	TRBJ1-4	TRBV7-2	TGTGCCAGCAGCCAGACAGGGGCGTTTAATGAAAAACTGTTTTTT	CASSQTGAFNEKLFF
13	many	TRBD2	TRBJ2-7	TRBV12-3/TRBV12-4	TGTGCCAGCAGTTTCCGGGGGGCCTACGAGCAGTACTTC	CASSFRGAYEQYF
13	many	NA	TRBJ1-1	TRBV20-1	TGCAGTGCTAGAGGACAGCTGAACACTGAAGCTTTCTTT	CSARGQLNTEAFF
15	many	TRBD2	TRBJ2-3	TRBV5-5	TGTGCCAGCACCCCGGGACTAGCGGGTCTAGATACGCAGTATTTT	CASTPGLAGLDTQYF
13	many	NA	TRBJ1-3	TRBV6-1	TGTGCCAGCGCCGGGACCCCTGGAAACACCATATATTTT	CASAGTPGNTIYF